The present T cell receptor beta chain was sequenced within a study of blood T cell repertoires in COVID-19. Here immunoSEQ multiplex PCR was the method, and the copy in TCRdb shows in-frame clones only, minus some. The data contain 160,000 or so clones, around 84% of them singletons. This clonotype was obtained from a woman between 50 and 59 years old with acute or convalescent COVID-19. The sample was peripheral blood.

CDR3 sequence: CASKRDRDNNEQFF. For the CDR3, the DNA is TGTGCCAGCAAGCGGGACAGGGATAACAATGAGCAGTTCTTC. J is TRBJ2-1 and V is TRBV2, with 9 bases matching TRBD1. Per germline, CDR1 SNHLY and CDR2 FYNNEI. V shed 7 bases, J shed 5 bases, and the junction held 6 bases outside the gene matches. The CDR3 spans 14 residues.